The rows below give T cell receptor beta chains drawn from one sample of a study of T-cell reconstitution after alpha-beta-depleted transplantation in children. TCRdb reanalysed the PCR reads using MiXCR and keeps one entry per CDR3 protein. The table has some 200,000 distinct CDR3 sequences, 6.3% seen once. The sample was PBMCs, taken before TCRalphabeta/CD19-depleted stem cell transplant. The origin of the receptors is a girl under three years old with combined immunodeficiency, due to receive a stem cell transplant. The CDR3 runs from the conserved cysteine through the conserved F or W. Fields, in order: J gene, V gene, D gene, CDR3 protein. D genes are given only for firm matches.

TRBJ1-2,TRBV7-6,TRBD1,CASSPRTGWEYGYTF
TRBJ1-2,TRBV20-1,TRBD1,CSARFDRGYGYTF
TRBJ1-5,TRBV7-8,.,CASSLLSQGNQPQHF
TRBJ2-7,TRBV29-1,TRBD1,CSVEDRDRQSYEQYF
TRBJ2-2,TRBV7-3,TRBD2,CASSPRGGRRGELFF
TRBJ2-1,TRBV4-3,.,CASSEGVSSYNEQFF
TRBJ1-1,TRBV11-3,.,CASSLPHGPTEAFF
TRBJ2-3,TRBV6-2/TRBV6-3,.,CASSRGAMGPQGDTQYF
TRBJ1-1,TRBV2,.,CASSAGATGPNTEAFF
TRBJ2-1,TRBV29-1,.,CSVGPTRGNEQFF
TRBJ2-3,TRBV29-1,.,CSVPGGADTQYF
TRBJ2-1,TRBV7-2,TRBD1,CASSLGQGASEGDEQFF
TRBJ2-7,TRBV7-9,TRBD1,CASSFRDRDEQYF
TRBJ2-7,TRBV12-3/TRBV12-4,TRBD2,CASSLAWTRAYEQYF
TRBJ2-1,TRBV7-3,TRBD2,CASSLGTSGWNEQFF
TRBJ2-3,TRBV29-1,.,CSVDTGVTDTQYF